This is a list of T cell receptor beta chains from one sample in a study of shared clonotypes between healthy human individuals. Clones were read by immunoSEQ multiplex PCR, and TCRdb kept only the in-frame ones, dropping some. The data hold about 470,000 clones, with 70% to 80% observed a single time. Sequenced sample: PBMCs. The receptors were gathered from a woman aged 40 to 50 in good health. Some clones in this sample may be carry-over from other donors' samples. The CDR3 runs from the conserved cysteine through the conserved F or W. Each record gives: D gene, J gene, V gene, clone size, CDR3 DNA, CDR3 protein. A D gene is named only where the DNA matches it firmly. Clone size is given for some rows only: seen once, a few or many times, or a class if the clone is expanded.

D gene: TRBD2; J gene: TRBJ2-1; V gene: TRBV7-7; clone size: NA; CDR3 DNA: TGTGCCAGCAGCTTTAGCCCGTACATACTAGCGGGCGCTGTTCCCCACAATGAGCAGTTCTTC; CDR3 protein: CASSFSPYILAGAVPHNEQFF
D gene: TRBD2; J gene: TRBJ2-1; V gene: TRBV6-1; clone size: once; CDR3 DNA: TGTGCCAGCAGGCGGGAGGGCCCGTCCTACAATGAGCAGTTCTTC; CDR3 protein: CASRREGPSYNEQFF
D gene: NA; J gene: TRBJ2-3; V gene: TRBV30; clone size: NA; CDR3 DNA: TGTGCCTGGAGTGGGGCTCTTAGCACAGATACGCAGTATTTT; CDR3 protein: CAWSGALSTDTQYF
D gene: NA; J gene: TRBJ1-3; V gene: TRBV5-1; clone size: NA; CDR3 DNA: TGCGCCAGCAGCTTGGCCCAGGGCTCTGGAAACACCATATATTTT; CDR3 protein: CASSLAQGSGNTIYF
D gene: TRBD2; J gene: TRBJ2-1; V gene: TRBV10-3; clone size: once; CDR3 DNA: TGTGCCATCAGTAGCGGGACTAGCGGGAGTAGTGTCTATGAGCAGTTCTTC; CDR3 protein: CAISSGTSGSSVYEQFF
D gene: NA; J gene: TRBJ2-7; V gene: TRBV20-1; clone size: NA; CDR3 DNA: TGCAGTGTAAAGGGGGGCTACGAGCAGTACTTC; CDR3 protein: CSVKGGYEQYF
D gene: TRBD1; J gene: TRBJ2-5; V gene: TRBV7-9; clone size: NA; CDR3 DNA: TGTGCCAGCAGCAACACCGGGACAGGGGTTGTGGGGACCCAGTACTTC; CDR3 protein: CASSNTGTGVVGTQYF
D gene: TRBD1; J gene: TRBJ1-1; V gene: TRBV5-4; clone size: NA; CDR3 DNA: TGTGCCAGCAGCCCTAGTCCCGGGACAGGAATGAACACTGAAGCTTTCTTT; CDR3 protein: CASSPSPGTGMNTEAFF
D gene: NA; J gene: TRBJ2-1; V gene: TRBV7-9; clone size: NA; CDR3 DNA: TGTGCCAGCGGCGCCATACCGGGGAGCTCCTACAATGAGCAGTTCTTC; CDR3 protein: CASGAIPGSSYNEQFF
D gene: NA; J gene: TRBJ2-2; V gene: TRBV7-2; clone size: NA; CDR3 DNA: TGTGCCAGCAGGCTGGGACGGTCGAGTGGCACCGGGGAGCTGTTTTTT; CDR3 protein: CASRLGRSSGTGELFF
D gene: TRBD2; J gene: TRBJ2-7; V gene: TRBV5-1; clone size: NA; CDR3 DNA: TGCGCCAGCAGGGAGGGCGGGGAGGGCTCCTACGAGCAGTACTTC; CDR3 protein: CASREGGEGSYEQYF
D gene: TRBD2; J gene: TRBJ2-1; V gene: TRBV27; clone size: NA; CDR3 DNA: TGTGCCAGCAGTTGGTCAGCGGGAGGGCCATACAATGAGCAGTTCTTC; CDR3 protein: CASSWSAGGPYNEQFF
D gene: NA; J gene: TRBJ1-5; V gene: TRBV19; clone size: NA; CDR3 DNA: TGTGCCAGTAGTACCCACCGTCTTAGCAATCAGCCCCAGCATTTT; CDR3 protein: CASSTHRLSNQPQHF
D gene: TRBD1; J gene: TRBJ1-4; V gene: TRBV6-1; clone size: NA; CDR3 DNA: TGTGCCAGCCACTTGGACAGGACTAATGAAAAACTGTTTTTT; CDR3 protein: CASHLDRTNEKLFF
D gene: TRBD2; J gene: TRBJ2-3; V gene: TRBV27; clone size: NA; CDR3 DNA: TGTGCCAGCAGTTCCGGGACTAGCGGCGGTGGAGATACGCAGTATTTT; CDR3 protein: CASSSGTSGGGDTQYF
D gene: NA; J gene: TRBJ2-5; V gene: TRBV11-3; clone size: NA; CDR3 DNA: TGTGCCAGCAGCTTAGTACAGCAAGAGACCCAGTACTTC; CDR3 protein: CASSLVQQETQYF
D gene: NA; J gene: TRBJ1-5; V gene: TRBV15; clone size: once; CDR3 DNA: TGTGCCACCAGCAGGGACAGAGTTAATCAGCCCCAGCATTTT; CDR3 protein: CATSRDRVNQPQHF
D gene: TRBD1; J gene: TRBJ2-5; V gene: TRBV30; clone size: NA; CDR3 DNA: TGTGCCTGGAGTCGGGACAGGGGAGAGACCCAGTACTTC; CDR3 protein: CAWSRDRGETQYF
D gene: TRBD2; J gene: TRBJ2-1; V gene: TRBV7-3; clone size: NA; CDR3 DNA: TGTGCCAGCAGCTTAACGCAAGTTGATAGCGGGAGGGCTAAGCAGTTCTTC; CDR3 protein: CASSLTQVDSGRAKQFF
D gene: NA; J gene: TRBJ1-2; V gene: TRBV4-1; clone size: NA; CDR3 DNA: TGCGCCAGCAGCCAGATCTGGGTGGGCAGGGGCCCCGAGGGTGGCTACACCTTC; CDR3 protein: CASSQIWVGRGPEGGYTF
D gene: TRBD2; J gene: TRBJ2-7; V gene: TRBV2; clone size: few; CDR3 DNA: TGTGCCAGCAAACCGGGACTAGAGGGCGAGCAGTACTTC; CDR3 protein: CASKPGLEGEQYF
D gene: NA; J gene: TRBJ2-1; V gene: TRBV28; clone size: NA; CDR3 DNA: TGTGCCAGCAGTTTTTTAACAGGGAGCCCTTACAATGAGCAGTTCTTC; CDR3 protein: CASSFLTGSPYNEQFF